The clone carrying this TCR beta chain was seen only once. The sample belongs to a study of blood T cell repertoires in COVID-19. Study in general: T cells, B-cell-depleted T cells, or PBMCs supplied cDNA or gDNA.

In terms of age and location, participants ranged from about 18 to 89 years and lived in about two dozen US areas. Germline lookup yields CDR1 MNHEY and CDR2 SVGAGI. The CDR3 loop spans 14 amino acids. Trimming at V came to 6 bases and at J to 4 bases, leaving 6 bases not matched to a gene. Produced via immunoSEQ multiplex PCR; TCRdb's table is partial and in-frame only. The data contain a few hundred thousand clones, around nine tenths of them singletons. The sequence was obtained from a woman between 40 and 50 years old who had been exposed to COVID-19. Input material: PBMCs or T cells enriched from blood (not recorded which). The chain is built from TRBV6-5 and TRBJ2-4, with 7 bases lining up with TRBD1. As DNA, the CDR3 is TGTGCCAGCAGCCAGAGGACAGGAAAAAACATTCAGTACTTC. Translation gives CASSQRTGKNIQYF.